These 7 T cell receptor beta chains were all obtained from the same sample, sequenced in a study of blood T cell repertoires in COVID-19. Only in-frame clones appear in the TCRdb table, and some are missing; sequencing was by immunoSEQ multiplex PCR. The data show fewer than 250,000 clones, just over 85% seen once. Source material: PBMCs or T cells enriched from blood (not recorded which). The receptors were gathered from a middle-aged woman with acute COVID-19.

The chain recombines TRBV6-5 with TRBJ2-7; perhaps TRBD2 as D (6 bases). V gave up 7 bases and J gave up 3 bases, with 10 bases separating them. The CDR3 is 12 amino acids. In germline, CDR1 is MNHEY, CDR2 SVGAGI. In DNA form, the CDR3 reads TGTGCCAGCACGGGAGAGTTCTACGAGCAGTACTTC. Translating it yields CASTGEFYEQYF.

The rearrangement links TRBV19 to TRBJ1-6; D perhaps matches TRBD1 (6 bases). The CDR3 covers 13 residues. V lost 6 bases to trimming and J lost 10 bases, with 13 bases between them. CDR1 and CDR2 from the germline V gene are LNHDA and SQIVND (reference sequence). As DNA, the CDR3 is TGTGCCAGTAGCTTAAACCAGGGGTCACCCCTCCACTTT. This codes for CASSLNQGSPLHF.

For the CDR3, the DNA is TGTGCCAGCAGTTCAGGCGGGCTCGACAATGAGCAGTTCTTC. Protein sequence: CASSSGGLDNEQFF. The chain links TRBV25-1 to TRBJ2-1, with D maybe TRBD2 (5 bases). V shed 5 bases and J shed 5 bases, with 13 bases lying between them. In germline, CDR1 is MGHDK, CDR2 SYGVNS. The CDR3 covers 14 residues.

The chain recombines TRBV7-9 with TRBJ2-7, with 9 bases that match TRBD2. The CDR3 is 15 amino acids. Germline V gene sequence: CDR1 SEHNR, CDR2 FQNEAQ (reference sequence). With V trimmed by 5 bases and J by 2 bases, 7 bases remained unmatched. The CDR3 is CASSPTSGQTYEQYF. CDR3 nucleotides: TGTGCCAGCAGCCCCACTAGCGGGCAAACCTACGAGCAGTACTTC.

V usage is TRBV5-1 and J usage is TRBJ2-2; 7 nucleotides match TRBD1. Looked up from germline, CDR1 is SGHRS and CDR2 is YFSETQ. With 4 bases clipped from V and 0 bases from J, the junction kept 3 bases outside the gene matches. This CDR3 is 15 amino acids long. CDR3 region: CASSQGTANTGELFF. The CDR3 DNA reads TGCGCCAGCAGCCAGGGGACAGCGAACACCGGGGAGCTGTTTTTT.

This chain uses TRBV4-1 with TRBJ2-1; TRBD2 agrees at 8 bases. The CDR3 runs 15 residues. The germline gives CDR1 MGHRA, CDR2 YSYEKL. V lost 5 bases and J lost 5; bases outside the gene matches: 8. CDR3 region: CASSSSGTRDNEQFF. The CDR3 coding sequence is TGCGCCAGCAGCTCCTCCGGGACTAGGGACAATGAGCAGTTCTTC.

The chain links TRBV19 to TRBJ1-3; 7 bases line up with TRBD1. The trim removed 0 bases at V and 4 bases at J, leaving 15 bases unmatched. The CDR3 is 19 residues long. Germline V CDR1 and CDR2: LNHDA, SQIVND (reference sequence). The CDR3 here is CASSIDQHLDRVIGNTIYF. The DNA of the CDR3 is TGTGCCAGTAGTATAGATCAACATCTCGACAGGGTGATAGGAAACACCATATATTTT.